These 24 T cell receptor beta chains originate from one sample sequenced in a study of spatial heterogeneity in lung cancer. The time point denotes: sample taken at primary tumor resection. TCRdb processed the 5' RACE reads anew with MiXCR; each CDR3 protein has one entry. The data contain 30,000 to 45,000 distinct CDR3 sequences, 3.1% of them singletons. This material consisted of normal lung tissue next to the tumor, taken at surgery. The receptors here all came from a male donor with early-stage non-small cell lung cancer.

This clonotype has at least ten counts. The genes are TRBV10-1 and TRBJ2-3, with TRBD1 as a possible D gene (5 bases). CDR1 is WNHNN, CDR2 SYGVQD, per germline (reference sequence). The CDR3 totals 15 residues. V shed 5 bases and J shed 2 bases, with 14 bases lying between them. CDR3 sequence: CASSIDSSNTDTQYF. The CDR3 coding sequence is TGCGCCAGCAGTATCGACAGTTCAAACACAGATACGCAGTATTTT.

This clonotype was found many times. The chain combines TRBV6-2 or TRBV6-3 with TRBJ2-5; D gene unclear. This CDR3 is 11 amino acids long. V was pared by 2 bases and J by 5 bases, with 3 bases between. Germline assignment: CDR1 MNHEY and CDR2 SVGEGT. The CDR3 nucleotides read TGTGCCAGCAGTTACGGCGAGACCCAGTACTTC. This codes for CASSYGETQYF.

This clonotype was picked up many times. The chain is built from TRBV20-1 and TRBJ2-7; 14 nucleotides align to TRBD2. This CDR3 has 17 amino acids. CDR1 is DFQATT, CDR2 SNEGSKA, per germline (reference sequence). With V trimmed by 5 bases and J by 2 bases, 11 bases remained unmatched. The CDR3 DNA reads as TGCAGTGCTCCGGGAGGACTAGCGGGGGGAAGGACCTACGAGCAGTACTTC. Protein: CSAPGGLAGGRTYEQYF.

This clonotype has ten or more counts. V usage is TRBV29-1 and J usage is TRBJ2-5; D not resolved. Trimming removed 7 bases at V and 4 bases at J, with 10 bases between. CDR1 SQVTM and CDR2 ANQGSEA come from the germline V gene. The CDR3 loop spans 11 amino acids. The DNA for the CDR3 is TGCAGCGGTGCCCCGGGAGAGACCCAGTACTTC. Translating gives CSGAPGETQYF.

This clonotype was picked up many times. The chain is built from TRBV6-2 or TRBV6-3 and TRBJ2-1; TRBD2 is a possible D gene (6 bases). Trimming shortened V by 5 bases and J by 6 bases, and 14 bases separated the two germline ends. The CDR3 has 14 amino acids. Germline V gene lookup returns CDR1 MNHEY and CDR2 SVGEGT. The chain's CDR3 is CASSHGGRSNEQFF. Here the CDR3 DNA reads TGTGCCAGCAGTCACGGAGGGCGGAGCAATGAGCAGTTCTTC.

This clonotype was seen only a few times. The chain couples TRBV7-3 to TRBJ2-3; TRBD2 matches at 8 bases. Trimming removed 3 bases from V and 4 bases from J; junction bases left unmatched: 6. This CDR3 spans 15 amino acids. Germline CDR1 is SGHTA and CDR2 is FQGTGA. The CDR3 region has the DNA TGTGCCAGCAGCTTTGGCGGGGGGAGGGCAGATACGCAGTATTTT. The encoded protein is CASSFGGGRADTQYF.

This clonotype was observed at least ten times. V and J are TRBV28 and TRBJ1-2, with 9 bases lining up with TRBD1. The CDR3 spans 14 residues. CDR1 is MDHEN and CDR2 is SYDVKM in the germline V gene. The ends lost 8 bases at V and 8 bases at J; junction bases unmatched: 12. The DNA for the CDR3 is TGTGCCAGCTTACAGGGGGCGAATACACGGGGCTACACCTTC. Encoded protein: CASLQGANTRGYTF.

This clonotype has a count of ten or more. The chain has TRBV20-1 and TRBJ1-4; TRBD1 aligns across 10 bases. V shed 3 bases, J shed 2 bases, and the junction held 12 bases outside the gene matches. The CDR3 runs to 18 residues. Germline CDR1 and CDR2: DFQATT and SNEGSKA (reference sequence). CDR3 sequence reads: CSASPALGQGMTNEKLFF. In DNA, the CDR3 is TGCAGTGCTAGTCCTGCCCTGGGACAGGGGATGACTAATGAAAAACTGTTTTTT.

This clonotype was found many times. CDR3 nucleotides: TGTGCCTGGAGTGTAAGCTCTAGCCAGGAGACCCAGTACTTC. As protein: CAWSVSSSQETQYF. J is TRBJ2-5 and V is TRBV30; D is possibly TRBD2 (5 bases). The CDR3 covers 14 residues. CDR1 GTSNPN and CDR2 SVGIG come from the germline V gene (reference sequence). Trimming stripped 0 bases from V and 5 bases from J, with 13 bases between.

Ten or more counts support this clonotype. This chain links TRBV7-2 with TRBJ2-1, with 11 bases aligning to TRBD1. The germline V gene encodes CDR1 SGHTA and CDR2 FQGNSA. V shed 3 bases, J shed 6 bases, and the junction held 4 bases outside the gene matches. This CDR3 spans 15 amino acids. In nucleotides, the CDR3 is TGTGCCAGCAGCTTCTCAGGGACAGGGGGCAATGAGCAGTTCTTC. Protein sequence: CASSFSGTGGNEQFF.

This clonotype was seen more than once but under ten times. V usage is TRBV10-3 and J usage is TRBJ1-3; 9 nucleotides match TRBD1. The CDR3 spans 16 residues. Germline CDR1 is ENHRY and CDR2 is SYGVKD. V shed 2 bases, J shed 0 bases, and the junction held 2 bases outside the gene matches. Here the CDR3 reads CAISEGTGRSGNTIYF. The CDR3 DNA follows: TGTGCCATCAGTGAGGGGACAGGGCGCTCTGGAAACACCATATATTTT.

The rearrangement links TRBV27 to TRBJ1-3, with D hard to call. The V and J ends lost 2 bases and 1 base respectively, with 9 bases between them. This CDR3 comprises 15 residues. Germline CDR1 and CDR2: MNHEY and SMNVEV (reference sequence). The CDR3 region is CASSLTRESGNTIYF. The DNA for the CDR3 is TGTGCCAGCAGTTTAACAAGGGAATCTGGAAACACCATATATTTT.

As for this clonotype: Since a much larger clone is just one base distant, this may be a read error. The V call is TRBV11-2, the J call TRBJ2-7; 11 bases match TRBD2. Germline V gives CDR1 SGHAT, CDR2 FQNNGV. The CDR3 runs to 18 residues. In DNA, the CDR3 is TGTGGCAGCAGCTTTCAGTTAGCGGGAGGGCCGGTATCCTACGAGCAGTACTTC. Residues: CGSSFQLAGGPVSYEQYF.

This clonotype was seen ten or more times. The rearrangement uses TRBV29-1 and TRBJ2-5; 8 positions agree with TRBD2. Germline V gene lookup returns CDR1 SQVTM and CDR2 ANQGSEA. The CDR3 extends over 14 amino acids. The V and J ends lost 6 bases and 4 bases, in that order; junction bases with no gene match: 10. The CDR3 DNA follows: TGCAGCGTGGCATACGGACTAGCAGGAGAGACCCAGTACTTC. Encoded protein: CSVAYGLAGETQYF. Variable domain in full (rest from reference TRBV29-1 and TRBJ2-5): SAVISQKPSRDICQRGTSLTIQCQVDSQVTMMFWYRQQPGQSLTLIATANQGSEATYESGFVIDKFPISRPNLTFSTLTVSNMSPEDSSIYLCSVAYGLAGETQYFGPGTRLLVL.

This clonotype was counted ten times or more. J is TRBJ1-2 and V is TRBV5-5; the D is unclear. Per germline, CDR1 SGHKS and CDR2 YYEKEE (reference sequence). The V end lost 0 bases, the J end lost 3 bases, and 18 bases lay between the germline ends. The CDR3 has 17 residues. CDR3 bases: TGTGCCAGCAGCTTGGATTCCCTGGGGATGTCGGACTATGGCTACACCTTC. It translates to CASSLDSLGMSDYGYTF. The variable domain in full, with the rest retrieved from reference TRBV5-5 and TRBJ1-2, is DAGVTQSPTHLIKTRGQQVTLRCSPISGHKSVSWYQQVLGQGPQFIFQYYEKEERGRGNFPDRFSARQFPNYSSELNVNALLLGDSALYLCASSLDSLGMSDYGYTFGSGTRLTVV.

This clonotype was observed a handful of times. The chain recombines TRBV12-3 or TRBV12-4 with TRBJ2-5, with TRBD1 matching over 8 bases. Losses at the gene ends were 8 bases for V and 4 bases for J; bases not matched to a gene: 9. This CDR3 is built from 14 residues. CDR3 DNA: TGTGCCAGCCGACCGTCAGGGGGCGTAGAGACCCAGTACTTC. It yields the protein CASRPSGGVETQYF.

This clonotype was counted many times. The rearrangement joins TRBV6-1 to TRBJ2-3, with D tentatively TRBD2 (6 bases). The germline gives CDR1 MNHNS, CDR2 SASEGT. The CDR3 is 16 amino acids. V was clipped by 0 bases and J by 6 bases, with 16 bases between them. The CDR3 is CASSEARGGMWDTQYF. For the CDR3, the DNA is TGTGCCAGCAGTGAAGCGCGAGGCGGGATGTGGGATACGCAGTATTTT.

This clonotype was counted many times. V usage is TRBV7-2 and J usage is TRBJ2-2, with unresolved D. The germline V and J ends were trimmed by 4 bases and 5 bases, with 8 bases remaining between them. The CDR3 contains 13 residues. The germline V gene encodes CDR1 SGHTA and CDR2 FQGNSA. The CDR3 sequence: CASSSILTGELFF. The CDR3 DNA reads TGTGCCAGCAGCTCTATCCTGACCGGGGAGCTGTTTTTT.

This clonotype was observed a few times. This chain joins TRBV2 and TRBJ2-7; D is undetermined. Trimming pared 4 bases from V and 2 bases from J, leaving 3 bases between. The CDR3 consists of 11 residues. Germline CDR1 and CDR2: SNHLY and FYNNEI. The DNA for the CDR3 is TGTGCCAGCAGTGGGGCCTACGAGCAGTACTTC. As protein: CASSGAYEQYF.

The sample holds many counts of this clonotype. The chain recombines TRBV2 with TRBJ2-7, with 7 bases matching TRBD2. From germline, CDR1 is SNHLY and CDR2 FYNNEI. The CDR3 totals 16 residues. With 6 bases clipped from V and 3 bases from J, the junction kept 14 bases outside the gene matches. DNA for the CDR3: TGTGCCAGCAGGCGACCGGCCGGGACTACTAACTACGAGCAGTACTTC. Its translation: CASRRPAGTTNYEQYF.

This clonotype was seen ten or more times. CDR3 sequence reads: CASSRRDRGHQGTYEQYF. The CDR3 DNA is TGTGCCAGCAGCCGCCGGGACAGGGGCCATCAAGGAACCTACGAGCAGTACTTC. J is TRBJ2-7 and V is TRBV3-1; 10 bases align to TRBD1. V lost 4 bases, J lost 2 bases, and 14 bases stayed unmatched. This CDR3 is built from 18 residues. Germline V lookup: CDR1 LGHDT, CDR2 YNNKEL (reference sequence).

V gene TRBV4-1 combines with J gene TRBJ2-1; D perhaps matches TRBD2 (5 bases). The germline V gene has CDR1 MGHRA and CDR2 YSYEKL. CDR3 length: 14 amino acids. The V gene lost 3 bases and the J gene lost 5 bases, with 11 bases spanning the gap. Here the CDR3 DNA reads TGCGCCAGCAGCCAGGACTTGGTAGACAATGAGCAGTTCTTC. Translating gives CASSQDLVDNEQFF.

There are many counts of this clonotype. V gene TRBV6-2 or TRBV6-3 combines with J gene TRBJ2-5, with D perhaps assigned TRBD1 or TRBD2 (5 bases each). There are 13 residues in the CDR3. V was pared by 6 bases and J by 1 base, with 9 bases between. The germline V gene has CDR1 MNHEY and CDR2 SVGEGT. CDR3 coding DNA: TGTGCCAGCAGGTGGGACCCCCAAGAGACCCAGTACTTC. Its translation is CASRWDPQETQYF.

This clonotype showed up many times. This chain uses TRBV5-1 with TRBJ2-5; TRBD2 agrees at 11 bases. Germline CDR1 reads SGHRS; CDR2 reads YFSETQ. The V segment lost 0 bases and the J segment 1 base; nucleotides outside the gene matches: 5. The CDR3 sequence is 17 residues long. CDR3 residues: CASSLAPSGGSQETQYF. The CDR3, as DNA: TGCGCCAGCAGCTTGGCCCCTAGCGGGGGGAGCCAAGAGACCCAGTACTTC.